One and the same sample provided the 21 T cell receptor beta chains below, sequenced in a study of post-analysis software for immune sequencing data. Prepared TCR beta cDNA libraries contained unique molecular identifiers. TCRdb ran MiXCR on the PCR reads and lists one entry per CDR3 protein. Found here are 150,000 or so distinct CDR3 sequences, about 37% of them singletons; the top ten hold roughly 28%. Sequences were derived from blood, sampled after autologous hematopoietic stem cell transplantation. These receptors were obtained from a girl aged 5 to 17 with multiple sclerosis.

This clonotype was seen a handful of times. The J gene is TRBJ1-1, the V gene TRBV9; D unclear. Between the trimmed V and J ends, which lost 3 bases and 1 base, there was a span of 7 bases. CDR3 length equals 13 residues. Germline V gene sequence: CDR1 SGDLS, CDR2 YYNGEE. CDR3 protein: CASSARPNTEAFF. Written as DNA, the CDR3 is TGTGCCAGCAGCGCCCGACCGAACACTGAAGCTTTCTTT.

This clonotype was seen more than once but under ten times. The chain recombines TRBV10-3 with TRBJ2-1; a weak D match, TRBD2 (5 bases). With 6 bases removed from V and 4 bases from J, the gap between germline ends came to 10 bases. This CDR3 region has 13 residues. The germline V gene has CDR1 ENHRY and CDR2 SYGVKD. CDR3 sequence reads: CAIRGAAYNEQFF. The CDR3, as DNA: TGTGCCATCAGAGGAGCGGCTTACAATGAGCAGTTCTTC.

This chain connects TRBV9 to TRBJ2-1, with D hard to call. This CDR3 contains 16 residues. Germline CDR1 reads SGDLS; CDR2 reads YYNGEE. The V and J ends lost 0 bases and 0 bases respectively, with 10 bases between them. The CDR3 coding sequence is TGTGCCAGCAGCGTAGGCTATGAACCCTCCTACAATGAGCAGTTCTTC. Its translation: CASSVGYEPSYNEQFF. The variable domain in full, completed from reference TRBV9 and TRBJ2-1, reads DSGVTQTPKHLITATGQRVTLRCSPRSGDLSVYWYQQSLDQGLQFLIQYYNGEERAKGNILERFSAQQFPDLHSELNLSSLELGDSALYFCASSVGYEPSYNEQFFGPGTRLTVL.

This chain uses TRBV7-9 with TRBJ2-1, with 8 bases fitting TRBD2. Trimming cost V 10 bases and J 3 bases; bases outside gene matches: 11. The CDR3 contains 15 residues. The germline gives CDR1 SEHNR, CDR2 FQNEAQ (reference sequence). The CDR3 sequence: CAIDGAGGYYNEQFF. For the CDR3, the DNA is TGTGCCATCGACGGGGCGGGAGGATACTACAATGAGCAGTTCTTC.

This clonotype was observed a handful of times. The chain carries TRBV12-3 or TRBV12-4 and TRBJ2-2; D may be TRBD2 (5 bases). V lost 3 bases, J lost 1 base, and 12 bases lay in between. The CDR3 covers 16 residues. In DNA form, the CDR3 reads TGTGCCAGCAGTTTTTACGGGGATGGGAACACCGGGGAGCTGTTTTTT. This sequence encodes CASSFYGDGNTGELFF.

This sequence joins TRBV9 and TRBJ2-1; no definite D call. CDR1 and CDR2 from the germline V gene are SGDLS and YYNGEE. Trimming cost V 4 bases and J 2 bases, with 7 bases left between them. This CDR3 is 13 amino acids long. The CDR3 coding sequence is TGTGCCAGCAGCCCCGGACCCTACAATGAGCAGTTCTTC. Protein: CASSPGPYNEQFF.

Remarks on this clonotype: Since a much larger clone is just one base distant, this may be a read error. J is TRBJ2-1 and V is TRBV9; D is perhaps TRBD1 or TRBD2 (5 bases each). The CDR3 is 18 residues long. Trimming took off 3 bases at V and 9 bases at J, with 28 bases between the two ends. CDR1 is SGDLS and CDR2 is YYNGEE in the germline V gene. The DNA for the CDR3 is TGTGCCAGCAGCGCCCCTAAAGAGGGTGGGCAGGGTATGGGTGAGCAGTTCTTC. Translation gives CASSAPKEGGQGMGEQFF.

This clonotype was counted many times. The germline gene is not matched at one end of the junction; a read error may be the cause. The genes are TRBV7-7 and TRBJ2-7; 8 nucleotides align to TRBD1. This CDR3 has 15 residues. The germline V gene encodes CDR1 SSHAT and CDR2 FNYEAQ (reference sequence). The DNA for the CDR3 is TGTGCTAGCAGCCTTGGACAGGGATCGGTCTACGAGCAGTACTTC. Protein product: CASSLGQGSVYEQYF.

The chain recombines TRBV5-1 with TRBJ1-1; D uncertain. V lost 2 bases and J 1 base, leaving 6 bases between the germline ends. Germline V lookup: CDR1 SGHRS, CDR2 YFSETQ. The CDR3 loop spans 13 amino acids. The CDR3 loop is CASSFVENTEAFF. DNA for the CDR3: TGCGCCAGCAGCTTCGTGGAGAACACTGAAGCTTTCTTT.

The chain employs TRBV5-1 and TRBJ1-6, with D maybe TRBD1 (6 bases). The CDR3 has 15 amino acids. V dropped 0 bases and J dropped 10 bases, with 14 bases sitting between them. The germline V gene has CDR1 SGHRS and CDR2 YFSETQ. The chain's CDR3 is CASSLVLSGESPLHF. DNA of the CDR3: TGCGCCAGCAGCTTGGTCCTTTCAGGGGAATCACCCCTCCACTTT.

This clonotype was observed a handful of times. V is TRBV27 and J is TRBJ1-2; 9 bases are shared with TRBD1. V lost 8 bases and J lost 7; bases outside the gene matches: 11. CDR1 and CDR2 (germline): MNHEY, SMNVEV (reference sequence). The CDR3 is 14 amino acids. CDR3 sequence: CASRETGTGFGYTF. CDR3 coding DNA: TGTGCCAGCCGAGAGACCGGGACAGGGTTTGGCTACACCTTC.

This clonotype was seen repeatedly, ten times or more. The rearrangement links TRBV24-1 to TRBJ2-7; TRBD1 matches at 8 bases. This CDR3 spans 13 amino acids. The V segment lost 10 bases and the J segment 3 bases; nucleotides outside the gene matches: 7. Germline-derived CDR1 and CDR2 are KGHDR and SFDVKD. Here the CDR3 DNA reads TGTGCCACGGCCCAGGGGGCCCTCTACGAGCAGTACTTC. This translates into CATAQGALYEQYF.

The CDR3 DNA sequence: TGTGCCAGCAGCCCCCAATTGGTGGGGATCGGGGCCAACGTCCTGACTTTC. This sequence encodes CASSPQLVGIGANVLTF. V is TRBV7-3 and J is TRBJ2-6; D not certain. The CDR3 has 17 residues. V lost 5 bases, J lost 4 bases, and 18 bases lay in between. CDR1 is SGHTA and CDR2 is FQGTGA in the germline V gene.

V gene TRBV29-1 combines with J gene TRBJ1-1; TRBD1 matches 7 bases. This CDR3 has 13 amino acids. V shed 2 bases and J 5 bases; nucleotides not matched to a gene: 5. Germline V gene sequence: CDR1 SQVTM, CDR2 ANQGSEA. The CDR3: CSVENRGGTEAFF. DNA for the CDR3: TGCAGCGTTGAAAACAGGGGAGGTACTGAAGCTTTCTTT.

The sample holds a few counts of this clonotype. The chain recombines TRBV6-5 with TRBJ1-6; D unresolved. Trimming took off 2 bases at V and 4 bases at J, with 6 bases between the two ends. CDR1 and CDR2 (germline): MNHEY, SVGAGI. There are 14 residues in the CDR3. The CDR3 region has the DNA TGTGCCAGCAGTTACCGGGCATATAATTCACCCCTCCACTTT. Its translation: CASSYRAYNSPLHF.

This rearrangement joins TRBV5-6 to TRBJ2-7, with D possibly matching TRBD1 (6 bases). Trimming pared 4 bases from V and 2 bases from J, leaving 16 bases between. The CDR3 totals 15 residues. Germline V gene lookup returns CDR1 SGHDT and CDR2 YYEEEE. Here the CDR3 DNA reads TGTGCCAGCAGCCCGTGGACAGCCGCCACCTACGAGCAGTACTTC. Protein: CASSPWTAATYEQYF.

This sequence joins TRBV13 and TRBJ2-3; 8 bases match TRBD2. The CDR3 loop spans 17 amino acids. Germline CDR1 reads PRHDT; CDR2 reads FYEKMQ (reference sequence). Losses at the gene ends were 5 bases for V and 2 bases for J; bases not matched to a gene: 12. The CDR3 sequence: CASSLRGGRGHTDTQYF. The CDR3 region has the DNA TGTGCCAGCAGCCTCCGGGGGGGGCGGGGACACACAGATACGCAGTATTTT.

The J gene is TRBJ2-5, the V gene TRBV25-1; TRBD1 might be the D (6 bases). Germline-derived CDR1 and CDR2 are MGHDK and SYGVNS. The V end lost 2 bases, the J end lost 2 bases, and 12 bases lay between the germline ends. CDR3 length equals 15 residues. Here the CDR3 reads CASSEQGFSQETQYF. CDR3 in DNA: TGTGCCAGCAGTGAACAGGGGTTTTCGCAAGAGACCCAGTACTTC.

This clonotype has just a few counts. The chain combines TRBV5-1 with TRBJ2-5; 9 nucleotides align to TRBD2. The end of the DNA is better explained by TRBJ2-7, so the J call may be wrong. This CDR3 spans 16 amino acids. Germline loops: CDR1 SGHRS, CDR2 YFSETQ. CDR3 in DNA: TGCGCCAGCAGCTCCTGGGCTAGCGGGAATGGCTACGAGCAGTACTTC. Translated, it gives CASSSWASGNGYEQYF.

There are a few counts of this clonotype. V is TRBV27 and J is TRBJ2-1; TRBD2 agrees at 10 bases. The germline gives CDR1 MNHEY, CDR2 SMNVEV (reference sequence). V dropped 3 bases and J dropped 14; count of bases not matched to a gene: 7. There are 13 residues in the CDR3. The CDR3 protein is CASSFSSGRGEFF. The CDR3 DNA follows: TGTGCCAGCAGTTTCTCCAGCGGGAGGGGGGAGTTCTTC.

The CDR3 DNA reads as TGTGCCAGCAGTTTGGCCGGGGGGCGGGGGATTCAGTACTTC. Translated, it gives CASSLAGGRGIQYF. The genes are TRBV28 and TRBJ2-4, with a weak D call TRBD2 (7 bases). Germline CDR1 and CDR2: MDHEN and SYDVKM. This CDR3 contains 14 residues. Between the trimmed V and J ends, which lost 3 bases and 10 bases, there was a span of 16 bases.